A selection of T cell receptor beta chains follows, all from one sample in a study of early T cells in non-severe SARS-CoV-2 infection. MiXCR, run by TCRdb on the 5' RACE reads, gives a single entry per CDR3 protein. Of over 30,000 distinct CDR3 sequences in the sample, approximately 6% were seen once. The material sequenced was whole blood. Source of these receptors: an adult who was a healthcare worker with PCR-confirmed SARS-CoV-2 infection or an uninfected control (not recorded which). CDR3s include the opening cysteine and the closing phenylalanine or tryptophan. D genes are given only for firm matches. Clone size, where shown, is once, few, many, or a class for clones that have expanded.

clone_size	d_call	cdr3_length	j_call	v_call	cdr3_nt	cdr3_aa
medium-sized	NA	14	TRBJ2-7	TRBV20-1	TGCAGTGCTAAAGGGACTTTGAGCTCCTACGAGCAGTACTTC	CSAKGTLSSYEQYF
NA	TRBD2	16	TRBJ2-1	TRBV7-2	TGTGCCAGCAGCTCGAGACTAGCGGGAGGGCGCAATGAGCAGTTCTTC	CASSSRLAGGRNEQFF
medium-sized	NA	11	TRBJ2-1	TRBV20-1	TGCAGTGCGCCGACCCACAGGGACCAGTTCTTC	CSAPTHRDQFF
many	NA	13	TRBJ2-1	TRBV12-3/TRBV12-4	TGTGCCAGCGGGGGGGCTGGATACAATGAGCAGTTCTTC	CASGGAGYNEQFF
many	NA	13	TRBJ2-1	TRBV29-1	TGCAGCGTTGGCCCTTGGGTCGGCGATGAGCAGTTCTTC	CSVGPWVGDEQFF
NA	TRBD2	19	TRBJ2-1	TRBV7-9	TGTGCCAGCAGCTTGTTAGCGGCTAGTACTAGCGGATTATACAATGAGCAGTTCTTC	CASSLLAASTSGLYNEQFF
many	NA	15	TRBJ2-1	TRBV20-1	TGCAGTGCTAGATCAAGACCCCCCACGTACAATGAGCAGTTCTTC	CSARSRPPTYNEQFF
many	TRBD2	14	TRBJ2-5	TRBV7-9	TGTGCCAGCAGCCACAGCGGGGAGAAAGAGACCCAGTACTTC	CASSHSGEKETQYF
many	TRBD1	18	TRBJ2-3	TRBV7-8	TGTGCCAGCAGCGTACGAAGGACAGGGGTCGGGGGGACAGATACGCAGTATTTT	CASSVRRTGVGGTDTQYF
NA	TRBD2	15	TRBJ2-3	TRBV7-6	TGTGCCAGCAGCTTTTTGGGACTAGCGGACTATACGCAGTATTTT	CASSFLGLADYTQYF
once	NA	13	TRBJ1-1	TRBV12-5	TGTGCTAGTGCCTGGGGGGTGAACACTGAAGCTTTCTTT	CASAWGVNTEAFF
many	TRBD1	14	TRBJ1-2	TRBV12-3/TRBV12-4	TGTGCCAGCAGTTATCCAGGGGGCGCGAATGGCTACACCTTC	CASSYPGGANGYTF
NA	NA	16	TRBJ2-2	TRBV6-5	TGTGCCAGCAGTTCTCCGGCCGGCCCTAGGACCGGGGAGCTGTTTTTT	CASSSPAGPRTGELFF
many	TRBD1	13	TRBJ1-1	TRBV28	TGTGCCAGCAGCACAAAACCGGGACAGAAAGCTTTCTTT	CASSTKPGQKAFF
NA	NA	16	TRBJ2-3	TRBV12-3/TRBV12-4	TGTGCCAGCAGTTCCTACTTAGCGGAGTGGACAGATACGCAGTATTTT	CASSSYLAEWTDTQYF
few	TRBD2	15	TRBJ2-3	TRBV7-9	TGTGCCAGCAGCACTACCCGTAGCGGGACGGATACGCAGTATTTT	CASSTTRSGTDTQYF
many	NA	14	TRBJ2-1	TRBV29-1	TGCAGCGCTGACAGTGCGAGCTCCTACAATGAGCAGTTCTTC	CSADSASSYNEQFF
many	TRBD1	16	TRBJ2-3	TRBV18	TGTGCCAGCTCACCACGTGGGGACCAGGGGGCAGATACGCAGTATTTT	CASSPRGDQGADTQYF
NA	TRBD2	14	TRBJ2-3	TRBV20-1	TGCAGTGCTAGAGTCGGGAGGGCAGGAGATACGCAGTATTTT	CSARVGRAGDTQYF
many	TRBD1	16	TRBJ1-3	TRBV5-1	TGCGCCAGCAGCACCGGACAGGGACTTTCTGGAAACACCATATATTTT	CASSTGQGLSGNTIYF
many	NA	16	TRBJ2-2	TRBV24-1	TGTGCCACCAGTGGTCCTACGGCGGCGAACACCGGGGAGCTGTTTTTT	CATSGPTAANTGELFF
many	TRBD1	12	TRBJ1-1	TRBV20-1	TGCAGTGCTAGGACAGGGGACACTGAAGCTTTCTTT	CSARTGDTEAFF
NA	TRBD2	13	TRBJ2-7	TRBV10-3	TGTGCCACCGGACTAGCGGACGAGGACGAGCAGTACTTC	CATGLADEDEQYF
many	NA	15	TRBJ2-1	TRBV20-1	TGCAGTGCTAGTGGCTTGAACCCCCTTTCGGGTTCCCAGTTCTTC	CSASGLNPLSGSQFF
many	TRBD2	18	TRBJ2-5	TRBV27	TGTGCCAGCAGTTTATTCGGGGGCGCGGGACTAGTCACCGAGACCCAGTACTTC	CASSLFGGAGLVTETQYF
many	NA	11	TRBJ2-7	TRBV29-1	TGTGTCGTGGACAGCCTTGGCGAGCAGTACTTC	CVVDSLGEQYF
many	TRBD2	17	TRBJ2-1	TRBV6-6	TGTGCCAGCAGAGGGACTAGCGGGGGTAGCTCCTACAATGAGCAGTTCTTC	CASRGTSGGSSYNEQFF
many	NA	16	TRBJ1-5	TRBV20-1	TGCAGTGCTAGTGGGTTGGGCTTACATAGCAATCAGCCCCAGCATTTT	CSASGLGLHSNQPQHF
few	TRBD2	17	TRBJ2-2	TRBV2	TGTGCCAGCAGTGAGACTAGCGGGAGAAGGTACACCGGGGAGCTGTTTTTT	CASSETSGRRYTGELFF
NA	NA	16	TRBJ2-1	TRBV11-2	TGTGCCAGCAGCTTAGACCCCTCCTCGGGGAACAATGAGCAGTTCTTC	CASSLDPSSGNNEQFF
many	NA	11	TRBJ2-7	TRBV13	TGTGCCAGCAGCTCCCTCGGCGAGCAGTACTTC	CASSSLGEQYF
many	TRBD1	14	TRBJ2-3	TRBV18	TGTGCCAGCTCAACAAGGGACAGGTCAGATACGCAGTATTTT	CASSTRDRSDTQYF
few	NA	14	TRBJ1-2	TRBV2	TGTGCCAGCAGTGAGCCCGGCTCCAACTATGGCTACACCTTC	CASSEPGSNYGYTF
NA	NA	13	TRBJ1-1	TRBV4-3	TGCGCCAGCAGCCCGACAGGGAACACTGAAGCTTTCTTT	CASSPTGNTEAFF
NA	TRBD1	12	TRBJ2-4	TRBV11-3	TGTGCCAGCAACAGGGGGGAAAACATTCAGTACTTC	CASNRGENIQYF
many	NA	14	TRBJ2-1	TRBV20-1	TGCAGTGCTAGAGATCTGTCCACCTACAATGAGCAGTTCTTC	CSARDLSTYNEQFF
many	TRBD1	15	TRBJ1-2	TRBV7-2	TGTGCCAGCAGCTCACGTTTGACAGGGGGGTATGGCTACACCTTC	CASSSRLTGGYGYTF
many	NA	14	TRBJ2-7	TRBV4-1	TGCGCCAGCAGCTTGCAGGGAGTAGCCTACGAGCAGTACTTC	CASSLQGVAYEQYF
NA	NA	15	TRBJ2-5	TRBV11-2	TGTGCCAGCAGCCGAGGCGATCAATTCCAAGAGACCCAGTACTTC	CASSRGDQFQETQYF
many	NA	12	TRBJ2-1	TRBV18	TGTGCCAGCTCACTTTACAATAGTGAGCAGTTCTTC	CASSLYNSEQFF
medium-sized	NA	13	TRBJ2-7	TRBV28	TGTGCCAGCAGCCCGGGACCGTTATACGAGCAGTACTTC	CASSPGPLYEQYF
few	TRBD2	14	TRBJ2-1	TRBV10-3	TGTGCCATCAGTGAGGCGGGAGTAAATAATGAGCAGTTCTTC	CAISEAGVNNEQFF
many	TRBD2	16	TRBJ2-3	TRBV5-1	TGCGCCAGCAGCCCCGGACTAGCGGGAGCGGCAGATACGCAGTATTTT	CASSPGLAGAADTQYF
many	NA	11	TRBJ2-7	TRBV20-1	TGCAGTGCTAGAGTGGGGGGGCAGGAGTACTTC	CSARVGGQEYF
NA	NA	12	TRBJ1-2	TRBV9	TGTGCCAGCAGCCCCGACAACTATGGCTACACCTTC	CASSPDNYGYTF
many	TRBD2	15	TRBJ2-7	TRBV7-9	TGTGCCAGCAGCTCACAACTAGCGGACCCCTACGAGCAGTACTTC	CASSSQLADPYEQYF
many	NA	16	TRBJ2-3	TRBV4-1	TGCGCCAGCAGCTGGAGCCGTACAGATGTGACAGATACGCAGTATTTT	CASSWSRTDVTDTQYF
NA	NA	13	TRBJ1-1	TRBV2	TGTGCCAGCCGCCCTAGGGGGAACACTGAAGCTTTCTTT	CASRPRGNTEAFF
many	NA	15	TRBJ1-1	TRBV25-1	TGTGCCAGCAGTGACGGGGGTCTGAGGTACACTGAAGCTTTCTTT	CASSDGGLRYTEAFF
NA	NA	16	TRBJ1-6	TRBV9	TGTGCCAGCAGCCCAACACCCAGCTCCTATAATTCACCCCTCCACTTT	CASSPTPSSYNSPLHF
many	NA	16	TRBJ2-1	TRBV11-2	TGTGCCAGCACTCTTTCCCTACCTAGCTCCTACAATGAGCAGTTCTTC	CASTLSLPSSYNEQFF
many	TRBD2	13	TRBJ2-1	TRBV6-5	TGTGCCAGCAGTACGGGACTAGCGAATGAGCAGTTCTTC	CASSTGLANEQFF
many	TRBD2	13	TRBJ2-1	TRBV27	TGTGCCAGCAGTTGGGGGGGTATAGATGAGCAGTTCTTC	CASSWGGIDEQFF
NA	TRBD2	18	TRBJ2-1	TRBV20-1	TGCAGTGCTAGAGATGGCGGACTAGCGGGAGGACCGTACAATGAGCAGTTCTTC	CSARDGGLAGGPYNEQFF
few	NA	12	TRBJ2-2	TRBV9	TGTGCCAGCAGCGTTAGGACCGGGGAGCTGTTTTTT	CASSVRTGELFF
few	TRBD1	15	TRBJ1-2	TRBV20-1	TGCAGTGCCCTCCGAAGGACAGGGGGCGTCGATGGCTACACCTTC	CSALRRTGGVDGYTF
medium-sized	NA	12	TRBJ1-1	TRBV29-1	TGCAGCGTTGATGCAGGACCTACCGAAGCTTTCTTT	CSVDAGPTEAFF
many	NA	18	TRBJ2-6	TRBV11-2	TGTGCCAGCAGCTCTCCTCCCGGGACTCACTCTGGGGCCAACGTCCTGACTTTC	CASSSPPGTHSGANVLTF
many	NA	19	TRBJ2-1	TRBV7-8	TGTGCCAGCAGCTTAGGGCTGCGGAGGCTCTCGAGCTCCTACAATGAGCAGTTCTTC	CASSLGLRRLSSSYNEQFF
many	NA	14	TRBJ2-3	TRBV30	TGTGCCTGGAGTGTTTATGGCAGCACAGATACGCAGTATTTT	CAWSVYGSTDTQYF